This T cell receptor beta chain is drawn from a study of human thymus T cells (dated by TCRdb to 2018 to 2021). In the study overall: TCR alpha and beta repertoires from roughly eight infant thymus samples and a few related peripheral blood samples were characterized in the study. The infant donors were roughly 7 to 244 days old, and the cohort included over 5 males and a couple of females. What the authors observed across the whole study: On average, about 810,000 unique TCRB clonotypes were obtained from thymus samples, compared with about 84,000 from blood samples. Usage of V and J gene segments appeared to be biased in both the thymic and the peripheral blood repertoires.

Remarks on this clone: The clone's antigen remains unknown. No base qualities exist here, and no much larger clone lies one base off it.

The immunoSEQ multiplex PCR assay was used to amplify the TCRB and TCRAD loci from a standardized quantity of quality-controlled genomic DNA. Amplicons spanned the V(D)J region at a length sufficient to cover the CDR3 and identify V and J genes. Through the commercial immunoSEQ service, the amplicons were sequenced on an Illumina platform. Concerning the study's data processing: Primer bias and sequencing errors were corrected as previously described, and TCRAD and TCRB definitions were based on the IMGT database. Repertoires were analysed with immunoSEQ Analyzer 3.0 and VDJTools, covering basic statistics, V/J segment usage, diversity estimates, rarefaction and pairwise overlap. Diversity was estimated with Chao1, ChaoE, Efron-Thisted, Shannon and inverse Simpson indices, and also on datasets down-sampled to the smallest sample. Repertoire overlap was assessed by strict matching of CDR3 nucleotide sequence, V gene and J gene, and clustering was done by Jaccard-based multidimensional scaling. TCRdb carries this immuneACCESS record with in-frame sequences only. Its versions omit some clonotypes, under half of them owing to an unresolved V gene in the studies checked, with the rest unexplained. The D gene and trimming were derived from the DNA, and the V and J assignments and clone size from that table. Across this sample there are 57,000 or so clones, with approximately 93% seen only once. Of the sample, 5.5% to 7% is held by the ten largest clones.

The germline V gene yields SGDLS for CDR1 and YYNGEE for CDR2. Trimmed from V: 4 bases; trimmed from J: 4 bases; junction bases lacking a gene match: 7. Its CDR3 holds 15 amino acids, cysteine through phenylalanine. Only CDR3 DNA is held: 45 bases, read in frame from base 1. In Finland, the donors were immunologically healthy infants who were having open corrective cardiac surgery for congenital heart defects. During surgery, a small roughly 0.5-1 mL aliquot of peripheral blood was collected from four of the eight donors. Genomic DNA from blood samples was extracted from all available leukocytes rather than from a fixed cell number. Erythrocytes were removed from blood with ACK lysis buffer, and the leukocytes were stored as pellets at -70 °C. Genomic DNA was extracted from frozen cell pellets with a QIAsymphony instrument.

The chain was built from TRBV9 and TRBJ2-5, with 10 bases in between that match TRBD1. The sample taken for sequencing was blood. The sequence derives from a boy under two years old with a congenital heart defect but otherwise immunologically healthy. The CDR3 protein: CASSPTGGLGETQYF. The DNA sequence is as follows: TGTGCCAGCAGCCCGACAGGGGGCTTGGGAGAGACCCAGTACTTC.